This TCR beta chain was sequenced during a study of T cell responses to AZD1222 COVID-19 vaccine. Study-level points and caveats: Spike-specific TCR repertoires showed rising breadth and depth after two AZD1222 doses. Along spike, vaccine-associated CD4 TCRs were found throughout, with dominance at 160-218 and 743-854. It should be noted that donors were predominantly white British and more often female, and clonal diversity was possibly underestimated.

Turning to this clone: Its specificity is unknown.

Method: immunoSEQ multiplex PCR; TCRdb's copy keeps in-frame clones and lacks some. The sample has tens of thousands of clones, approximately 89% seen once. V dropped 6 bases and J dropped 3 bases, with 18 bases sitting between them. From germline, CDR1 is SGHDT and CDR2 YYEEEE. This CDR3 has 15 residues. Recipients boosted at about 4 weeks or about 12 weeks are pooled. The chain is built from TRBV5-6 and TRBJ1-1; a weak D match, TRBD1 (6 bases). The specimen was peripheral blood, collected 28 days after the second AZD1222 dose. This clonotype was obtained from an adult who received the AZD1222 COVID-19 vaccine. The CDR3 DNA follows: TGTGCCAGCATTAACTTGGACAGACCCCACACTGAAGCTTTCTTT. The encoded protein is CASINLDRPHTEAFF.